The 7 T cell receptor beta chains presented below share a single source sample, sequenced in a study of blood T cell repertoires in COVID-19. Clones were read by immunoSEQ multiplex PCR, and TCRdb kept only the in-frame ones, dropping some. This table holds about 190,000 clones, around 80% found once. Material for sequencing was peripheral blood. The receptors shown here come from a man aged 45 to 65 who had recovered from COVID-19.

J is TRBJ1-3 and V is TRBV6-5; 7 bases are shared with TRBD1. CDR1 is MNHEY and CDR2 is SVGAGI in the germline V gene. The V gene end was trimmed by 6 bases and the J gene end by 0 bases; junction bases not matched to a gene: 2. The CDR3 totals 14 residues. The CDR3 DNA reads TGTGCCAGCAGGGACAGGTACTCTGGAAACACCATATATTTT. Its translation: CASRDRYSGNTIYF.

V gene TRBV18 combines with J gene TRBJ2-7, with 9 bases lining up with TRBD2. The length of the CDR3 is 14 residues. The germline gives CDR1 KGHSH, CDR2 LQKENI. The trim removed 6 bases at V and 3 bases at J, leaving 6 bases unmatched. CDR3 loop: CASSTAAGGYEQYF. In nucleotides, the CDR3 is TGTGCCAGCTCGACGGCAGCGGGAGGCTACGAGCAGTACTTC.

V gene TRBV18 combines with J gene TRBJ2-7; no definite D call. The V end lost 2 bases, the J end lost 4 bases, and 15 bases lay between the germline ends. CDR1 KGHSH and CDR2 LQKENI come from the germline V gene. The CDR3 runs to 15 residues. CDR3 in DNA: TGTGCCAGCTCACCATCAGCAGGTGATAATTACGAGCAGTACTTC. Protein sequence: CASSPSAGDNYEQYF.

The chain has TRBV4-1 and TRBJ1-1; no firm D call. The germline V and J ends were trimmed by 0 bases and 3 bases, with 11 bases remaining between them. The CDR3 is made up of 15 amino acids. The V gene's germline CDR1 is MGHRA and CDR2 YSYEKL. CDR3 region: CASSQDTQGDTEAFF. In DNA, the CDR3 is TGCGCCAGCAGCCAAGATACCCAAGGAGACACTGAAGCTTTCTTT.

The chain combines TRBV11-2 with TRBJ2-1; tentatively, D is TRBD1 (6 bases). The germline V gene has CDR1 SGHAT and CDR2 FQNNGV. V was cut by 3 bases and J by 4 bases, with 13 bases left in between. The CDR3 has 15 residues. The CDR3 DNA is TGTGCCAGCAGCTTGAGTCAGGGGAAATACAATGAGCAGTTCTTC. Its protein is CASSLSQGKYNEQFF.

The chain is built from TRBV27 and TRBJ1-2; TRBD1 aligns across 7 bases. After removal of 6 bases from V and 11 bases from J, the junction contained 9 bases not matched to a gene. The CDR3 runs 12 residues. The germline gives CDR1 MNHEY, CDR2 SMNVEV (reference sequence). DNA for the CDR3: TGTGCCAGCAGGATATCACAGGGGAGGTACACCTTC. Protein sequence: CASRISQGRYTF.

For the CDR3, the DNA is TGCGCCAGCAGCCAAGCCCCGGCGGGAGCCAACTACAATGAGCAGTTCTTC. The encoded protein is CASSQAPAGANYNEQFF. The rearrangement uses TRBV4-1 and TRBJ2-1; 7 positions match TRBD2. Germline CDR1 is MGHRA and CDR2 is YSYEKL. Trimming cost V 1 base and J 3 bases; bases outside gene matches: 9. This CDR3 has 17 residues.